These 19 T cell receptor beta chains share one sample of origin, sequenced in a study of blood T cell repertoires in COVID-19. TCRdb keeps only in-frame clones here, not all; method: immunoSEQ multiplex PCR. This sample has a few hundred thousand clones, with roughly nine tenths found just once. Source material: PBMCs or T cells enriched from blood (not recorded which). The receptor source for this set is a young man who had recovered from COVID-19.

The rearrangement links TRBV5-1 to TRBJ1-1; D is unresolved. Germline assignment: CDR1 SGHRS and CDR2 YFSETQ. Deletions cut 1 base from V and 1 base from J, with 8 bases between. The CDR3 is 14 amino acids. The chain's CDR3 is CASSLLGRNTEAFF. Here the CDR3 DNA reads TGCGCCAGCAGCTTGCTGGGCAGGAACACTGAAGCTTTCTTT.

This clone was seen just once. The chain has TRBV4-2 and TRBJ2-1, with 7 bases lining up with TRBD1. In germline, CDR1 is LGHNA, CDR2 YNFKEQ. The CDR3 covers 15 residues. V dropped 8 bases and J dropped 10; count of bases not matched to a gene: 17. CDR3 coding DNA: TGTGCCAGCCGGAAGGGGGCTGAAGCGGCGGACGAGCAGTTCTTC. Amino acid sequence: CASRKGAEAADEQFF.

In DNA form, the CDR3 reads TGCGCCAGCGCGACAGGTACGAATTCACCCCTCCACTTT. Protein: CASATGTNSPLHF. V and J are TRBV4-1 and TRBJ1-6, with a weak D call TRBD1 (6 bases). The CDR3 loop spans 13 amino acids. Germline-derived CDR1 and CDR2 are MGHRA and YSYEKL. V dropped 8 bases and J dropped 7 bases, with 12 bases sitting between them.

This clone was detected only once. The V call is TRBV14, the J call TRBJ2-1; D is perhaps TRBD2 (5 bases). From germline, CDR1 is SGHDN and CDR2 FVKESK. Deletions cut 1 base from V and 9 bases from J, with 16 bases between. This CDR3 spans 15 amino acids. CDR3 in DNA: TGTGCCAGCAGCCAAGGGGCAGGCATAGAGGGTGAGCAGTTCTTC. This translates into CASSQGAGIEGEQFF.

J is TRBJ1-4 and V is TRBV29-1; maybe TRBD1 (6 bases). The CDR3 is 15 amino acids. Germline lookup yields CDR1 SQVTM and CDR2 ANQGSEA. The germline V and J ends were trimmed by 5 bases and 3 bases, with 16 bases remaining between them. CDR3 sequence: CSVLKRGQPNEKLFF. The DNA of the CDR3 is TGCAGCGTTTTGAAGAGAGGACAGCCTAATGAAAAACTGTTTTTT.

The V and J genes are TRBV5-4 and TRBJ2-5; 7 bases map to TRBD2. This CDR3 has 15 residues. Trimming removed 4 bases from V and 5 bases from J; junction bases left unmatched: 11. Germline values: CDR1 SGHNT, CDR2 YYREEE (reference sequence). The CDR3, as DNA: TGTGCCAGCAGCGAGGGAGGGTTGACTTGGGAGACCCAGTACTTC. Translating it yields CASSEGGLTWETQYF.

The V call is TRBV3-1 (or the pseudogene TRBV3-2), the J call TRBJ2-5; D is unresolved. Germline V lookup: CDR1 LGHDT, CDR2 YNNKEL (reference sequence). The CDR3 contains 14 residues. V lost 0 bases and J 3 bases, leaving 8 bases between the germline ends. The CDR3 here is CASSQDPRKETQYF. DNA of the CDR3: TGTGCCAGCAGCCAAGACCCTAGAAAAGAGACCCAGTACTTC.

The chain joins TRBV18 to TRBJ1-5; D unresolved. Germline CDR1 reads KGHSH; CDR2 reads LQKENI. There are 13 residues in the CDR3. Trimming cost V 5 bases and J 5 bases, with 10 bases left between them. The CDR3 here is CASSSEEDQPQHF. CDR3 bases: TGTGCCAGCTCATCAGAAGAGGATCAGCCCCAGCATTTT.

The chain recombines TRBV2 with TRBJ2-2; D possibly corresponds to TRBD2 (5 bases). Trimming took off 0 bases at V and 4 bases at J, with 12 bases between the two ends. In germline, CDR1 is SNHLY, CDR2 FYNNEI. The CDR3 is 16 residues long. The CDR3 region has the DNA TGTGCCAGCAGTGAAGCGGGCGGAGGAATCACCGGGGAGCTGTTTTTT. Translated: CASSEAGGGITGELFF.

This clone was seen just once. The V call is TRBV28, the J call TRBJ1-1, with no clear D. V was trimmed by 3 bases and J by 1 base, leaving 9 bases between them. The CDR3 sequence is 14 residues long. Per germline, CDR1 MDHEN and CDR2 SYDVKM. The CDR3 is CASSFFYRNTEAFF. The CDR3 nucleotides read TGTGCCAGCAGTTTCTTCTATAGGAACACTGAAGCTTTCTTT.

This clone was seen once. The chain combines TRBV7-2 with TRBJ1-1; D is uncertain. The CDR3 is made up of 13 amino acids. Germline CDR1 and CDR2: SGHTA and FQGNSA. Between the trimmed V and J ends, which lost 3 bases and 5 bases, there was a span of 10 bases. The CDR3 nucleotides read TGTGCCAGCAGCTTTTTCGCCGGGACTGAAGCTTTCTTT. This encodes CASSFFAGTEAFF.

V usage is TRBV9 and J usage is TRBJ2-3, with unresolved D. Germline loops: CDR1 SGDLS, CDR2 YYNGEE. The CDR3 is 15 residues long. Trimming cost V 0 bases and J 0 bases, with 8 bases left between them. For the CDR3, the DNA is TGTGCCAGCAGCGTAGGGAGTGTAAGCACAGATACGCAGTATTTT. Amino acid sequence: CASSVGSVSTDTQYF.

The chain carries TRBV10-2 and TRBJ2-7, with 11 positions matching TRBD1. This CDR3 has 16 residues. Germline assignment: CDR1 WSHSY and CDR2 SAAADI. Trimming removed 7 bases from V and 4 bases from J; junction bases left unmatched: 12. CDR3 DNA: TGCGCCAGCATGCCCCGCGCGGGACAGGGGGTATACGAGCAGTACTTC. It encodes CASMPRAGQGVYEQYF.

V gene TRBV19 combines with J gene TRBJ1-1; D is possibly TRBD1 (6 bases). V lost 9 bases and J lost 0, with 11 bases in between. The CDR3 totals 13 residues. In germline, CDR1 is LNHDA, CDR2 SQIVND (reference sequence). CDR3 in amino acids: CASEQGMNTEAFF. CDR3 sequence (DNA): TGTGCCAGCGAACAGGGAATGAACACTGAAGCTTTCTTT.

The chain combines TRBV6-2 or TRBV6-3 with TRBJ2-5; the match to TRBD2 covers 10 bases. The CDR3 spans 16 residues. V was pared by 4 bases and J by 5 bases, with 10 bases of the junction left unmatched. The germline CDR1 and CDR2 sequences are MNHEY and SVGEGT. The CDR3 DNA follows: TGTGCCAGCAGTTCAACCCTAGCGGGAGTTGGTGAGACCCAGTACTTC. Translated, it gives CASSSTLAGVGETQYF.

This clone has just one count. The chain uses TRBV6-4 and TRBJ2-1, with 7 bases identical to TRBD2. V lost 7 bases to trimming and J lost 6 bases; unmatched junction nucleotides: 12. This CDR3 has 15 residues. Germline CDR1 and CDR2: MRHNA and SNTAGT. The CDR3 sequence is CASTMKAGVSNEQFF. For the CDR3, the DNA is TGTGCCAGCACCATGAAGGCGGGAGTAAGCAATGAGCAGTTCTTC.

The rearrangement links TRBV3-1 (or the pseudogene TRBV3-2) to TRBJ2-5, with TRBD2 identical over 11 bases. This CDR3 is built from 16 residues. Germline V gene data show CDR1 as LGHDT and CDR2 as YNNKEL (reference sequence). The V segment lost 4 bases and the J segment 2 bases; nucleotides outside the gene matches: 6. The CDR3: CASSLSVAGGQETQYF. The CDR3 DNA sequence: TGTGCCAGCAGCCTCAGTGTAGCGGGAGGGCAAGAGACCCAGTACTTC.

The gene calls are TRBV5-8 and TRBJ2-5; 10 bases line up with TRBD2. The V segment lost 1 base and the J segment 4 bases; nucleotides outside the gene matches: 1. The germline CDR1 and CDR2 sequences are SGHTS and YDEGEE. This CDR3 region has 14 residues. The CDR3 reads CASSLSGRGETQYF. DNA for the CDR3: TGTGCCAGCAGCTTGAGCGGGAGGGGAGAGACCCAGTACTTC.

V and J are TRBV24-1 and TRBJ1-2; D is unresolved. The V gene lost 1 base and the J gene lost 0 bases, with 5 bases spanning the gap. The CDR3 has 14 amino acids. Looked up from germline, CDR1 is KGHDR and CDR2 is SFDVKD. The CDR3 DNA sequence: TGTGCCACCAGTGATTTTCGGTCTAACTATGGCTACACCTTC. It is translated as CATSDFRSNYGYTF.